The T cell receptor (beta chain) under discussion was sequenced for a study of OX40 agonist ivuxolimab in advanced cancers. Background on the study: Patients in the trial were receiving intravenous ivuxolimab every 2 weeks, at doses of 0.01 to 10 mg/kg.

Samples were taken at baseline and on day 1 of cycles 4 and 7. This clone was detected once. Assay: immunoSEQ multiplex PCR; the TCRdb copy retains only in-frame clones and omits some. The sample yields 70,000 to 95,000 clones, 92% seen once. The germline gives CDR1 SGHRS, CDR2 YFSETQ. The CDR3 consists of 16 residues. V shed 3 bases, J shed 0 bases, and the junction held 4 bases outside the gene matches. The TCR sequence derives from an adult with an advanced solid tumor such as melanoma, head and neck, liver or kidney cancer. Sequences were derived from CD4+ or CD8+ T cells sorted from blood, sampled in a trial of the OX40 agonist ivuxolimab. The chain is built from TRBV5-1 and TRBJ2-3; 10 positions match TRBD1. The CDR3 sequence is CASSYGGQGSTDTQYF. CDR3 in DNA: TGCGCCAGCAGCTATGGGGGACAGGGGAGCACAGATACGCAGTATTTT.